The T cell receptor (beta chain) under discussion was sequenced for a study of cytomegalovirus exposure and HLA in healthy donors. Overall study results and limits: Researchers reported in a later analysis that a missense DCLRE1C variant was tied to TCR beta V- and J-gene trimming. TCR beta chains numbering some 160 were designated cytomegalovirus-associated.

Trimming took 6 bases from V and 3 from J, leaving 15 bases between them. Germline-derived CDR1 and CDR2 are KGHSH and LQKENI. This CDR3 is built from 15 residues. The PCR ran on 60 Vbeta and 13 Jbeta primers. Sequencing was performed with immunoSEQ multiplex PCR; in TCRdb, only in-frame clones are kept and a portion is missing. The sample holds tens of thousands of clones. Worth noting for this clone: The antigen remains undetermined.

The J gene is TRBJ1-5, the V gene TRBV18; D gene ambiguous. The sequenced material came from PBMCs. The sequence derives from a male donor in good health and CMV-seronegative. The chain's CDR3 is CASSPSHMINQPQHF. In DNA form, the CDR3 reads TGTGCCAGCTCTCCCTCCCACATGATCAATCAGCCCCAGCATTTT.